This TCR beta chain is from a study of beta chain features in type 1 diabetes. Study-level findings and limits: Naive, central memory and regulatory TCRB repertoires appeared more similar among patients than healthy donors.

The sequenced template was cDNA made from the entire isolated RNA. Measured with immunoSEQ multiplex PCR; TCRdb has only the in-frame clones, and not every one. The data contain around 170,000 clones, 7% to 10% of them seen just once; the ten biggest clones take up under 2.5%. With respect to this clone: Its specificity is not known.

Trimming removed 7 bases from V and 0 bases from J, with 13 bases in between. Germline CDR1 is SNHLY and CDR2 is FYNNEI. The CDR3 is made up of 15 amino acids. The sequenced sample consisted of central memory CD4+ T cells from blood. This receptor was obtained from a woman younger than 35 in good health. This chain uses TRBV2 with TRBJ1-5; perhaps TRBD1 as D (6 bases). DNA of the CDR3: TGTGCCAGCAATGGGGGCGGTAATAGCAATCAGCCCCAGCATTTT. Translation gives CASNGGGNSNQPQHF. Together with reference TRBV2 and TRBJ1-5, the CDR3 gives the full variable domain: EPEVTQTPSHQVTQMGQEVILRCVPISNHLYFYWYRQILGQKVEFLVSFYNNEISEKSEIFDDQFSVERPDGSNFTLKIRSTKLEDSAMYFCASNGGGNSNQPQHFGDGTRLSIL.